The 8 T cell receptor beta chains below come from one sample, sequenced in a study of patients and donors after allogeneic stem cell transplantation. MiXCR, applied by TCRdb to the RT-PCR reads, yields one record per CDR3 protein. The sample yields roughly 960,000 distinct CDR3 sequences, about 20% seen once. The specimen was blood, either unsorted or a sorted T cell fraction (not recorded which). These receptor sequences come from a human donor who was either an allogeneic HSCT recipient or a stem cell or donor lymphocyte infusion donor (not recorded which). It is not recorded whose cells these are; they may come from a transplant donor.

The chain carries TRBV29-1 and TRBJ1-2; D gene unclear. The germline V gene encodes CDR1 SQVTM and CDR2 ANQGSEA. The CDR3 consists of 13 residues. The V end was cut by 3 bases, the J end by 2 bases, with 10 bases between. In DNA, the CDR3 is TGCAGCGTTGAGGGGAGGATAAACTATGGCTACACCTTC. It encodes CSVEGRINYGYTF.

This sequence joins TRBV20-1 and TRBJ1-2; TRBD1 matches at 7 bases. CDR3 length equals 15 residues. J gave up 1 base and V 4 bases, and 9 bases lay outside the gene matches. Germline-derived CDR1 and CDR2 are DFQATT and SNEGSKA (reference sequence). The CDR3 is CSAITAQGVNYGYTF. Written as DNA, the CDR3 is TGCAGTGCTATTACCGCTCAGGGGGTTAACTATGGCTACACCTTC.

V and J are TRBV6-2 or TRBV6-3 and TRBJ2-2, with 8 bases aligning to TRBD2. The CDR3 totals 15 residues. CDR1 is MNHEY, CDR2 SVGEGT, per germline. V trimming: 10 bases; J trimming: 4 bases; junction bases outside the gene matches: 11. The CDR3 is CATSDAGGITGELFF. The CDR3 nucleotides are TGTGCCACGTCGGACGCGGGGGGAATCACCGGGGAGCTGTTTTTT.

This CDR3 is CASSESRTGSGGYTF. The DNA of the CDR3 is TGTGCCAGCAGTGAATCTCGGACAGGATCGGGGGGCTACACCTTC. The rearrangement uses TRBV25-1 and TRBJ1-2; 7 positions match TRBD1. Trimming at V came to 1 base and at J to 8 bases, leaving 10 bases not matched to a gene. The CDR3 spans 15 residues. CDR1 is MGHDK, CDR2 SYGVNS, per germline.

The rearrangement uses TRBV9 and TRBJ2-1, with a weak D call TRBD1 (6 bases). The ends were cut back, 3 bases at V and 6 bases at J, with 10 bases in the middle. The germline V gene encodes CDR1 SGDLS and CDR2 YYNGEE. The CDR3 has 13 amino acids. The CDR3 coding sequence is TGTGCCAGCAGCGACCAGGGGTCCAATGAGCAGTTCTTC. Translation gives CASSDQGSNEQFF.

This clonotype occurred a few times. The CDR3, as DNA: TGTGCCAGTAGTATTCCGGGGGGAGTTGAGCCCCAGCATTTT. Its protein is CASSIPGGVEPQHF. The J gene is TRBJ1-5, the V gene TRBV19; D perhaps matches TRBD1 (5 bases). CDR1 is LNHDA and CDR2 is SQIVND in the germline V gene (reference sequence). The length of the CDR3 is 14 residues. Trimming stripped 3 bases from V and 8 bases from J, with 14 bases between.

The chain recombines TRBV18 with TRBJ2-2, with no clear D. The CDR3 length is 14 residues. Trimming took off 1 base at V and 2 bases at J, with 5 bases between the two ends. Germline CDR1 reads KGHSH; CDR2 reads LQKENI. The CDR3 reads CASSPLGNTGELFF. The DNA of the CDR3 is TGTGCCAGCTCACCACTCGGAAACACCGGGGAGCTGTTTTTT.

This clonotype was observed at least ten times. The chain uses TRBV29-1 and TRBJ2-6; 7 positions match TRBD1. Germline trimming cut 5 bases from V and 0 bases from J; bases unmatched to any gene: 1. Germline values: CDR1 SQVTM, CDR2 ANQGSEA. The CDR3 runs to 14 residues. CDR3 sequence (DNA): TGCAGCGTTTCAGGGGGCTCTGGGGCCAACGTCCTGACTTTC. Translation: CSVSGGSGANVLTF.